The clone carrying this TCR beta chain was seen at least ten times. Its antigen remains unidentified. TCRdb processed the reads anew with MiXCR; each CDR3 protein has one entry. The sample shows around 540,000 distinct CDR3 sequences, around 35% of them seen only once. The data belong to a study of T cell repertoires in cytomegalovirus infection. Study-wide context: CMV infection plus the matching HLA type was flagged by public TCR beta signatures. General study results and limits: Across the ex vivo response, the dominant clonotypes were HLA-C-restricted CMV-specific TCR beta clonotypes.

V lost 3 bases and J 6 bases, leaving 6 bases between the germline ends. Germline V gene sequence: CDR1 SGHTA, CDR2 FQGNSA. This CDR3 is 12 amino acids long. The chain links TRBV7-2 to TRBJ2-1; D is uncertain. Sample: cultured PBMCs, taken from culture after CMV antigen stimulation. The clonotype originates from a human donor in good health (CMV status not recorded). Some clones in this sample may be carry-over from other donors' samples. CDR3 region: CASSFRGNEQFF. DNA for the CDR3: TGTGCCAGCAGCTTTAGAGGCAATGAGCAGTTCTTC.